The source of this T cell receptor beta chain is a study of T cells in Graves' hyperthyroidism and ophthalmopathy. Notes on the study in general: Onset of ophthalmopathy came a median around 7.1 months after the model predicted it.

V lost 9 bases and J 4 bases, leaving 9 bases between the germline ends. The CDR3 covers 11 residues. Germline V gene sequence: CDR1 MNHNS, CDR2 SASEGT. Amplified TCR beta CDR3 regions derived from RNA transcripts. The TCR CDR3 was amplified in a first-round RT-PCR using the HTBI primer set. TCRdb called the multiplex PCR reads again in MiXCR, with one record for every CDR3 protein. The sample includes 500,000 to 650,000 distinct CDR3 sequences, more than 12% seen only once; the top ten take around 12%. This clonotype was counted many times. Antigen unknown. The sample comprised blood. This clonotype was obtained from a woman aged 50 to 60 with Graves' ophthalmopathy. This rearrangement joins TRBV6-1 to TRBJ1-2; D is ambiguous. CDR3: CASWTGYGYTF. DNA of the CDR3: TGTGCCAGTTGGACGGGCTATGGCTACACCTTC.